The 2 T cell receptor beta chains given below trace back to one sample, sequenced in a study of blood T cell repertoires in COVID-19. Assay: immunoSEQ multiplex PCR; the TCRdb copy retains only in-frame clones and omits some. The sample holds 250,000 to 350,000 clones, 89% seen once. The material sequenced was peripheral blood. The source of these receptors is a middle-aged woman who had recovered from COVID-19.

The V call is TRBV30, the J call TRBJ1-3; no firm D call. Germline V gene data show CDR1 as GTSNPN and CDR2 as SVGIG (reference sequence). Deletions cut 5 bases from V and 1 base from J, with 9 bases between. The CDR3 runs 13 residues. CDR3 loop: CAWAGGSGNTIYF. CDR3 bases: TGTGCCTGGGCAGGAGGGTCTGGAAACACCATATATTTT.

This clone appeared a single time. The rearrangement uses TRBV6-5 and TRBJ2-5; 7 bases are shared with TRBD2. This CDR3 contains 13 residues. With 7 bases clipped from V and 2 bases from J, the junction kept 4 bases outside the gene matches. The germline V gene encodes CDR1 MNHEY and CDR2 SVGAGI. The chain's CDR3 is CASIFSGQETQYF. The CDR3 bases are TGTGCCAGCATATTTAGCGGGCAAGAGACCCAGTACTTC.